The rows below give T cell receptor beta chains drawn from one sample of a study of shared clonotypes between healthy human individuals. Data came from immunoSEQ multiplex PCR; TCRdb stores just in-frame clones and leaves some out. The sample carries about 110,000 clones, 68% recorded once. The sequencing input was memory CD8+ T cells sorted from blood. These receptors all come from a woman in her 30s in good health. Both conserved end residues are part of each CDR3. D genes are given only for firm matches. Rows may omit the clone size; those that give it use once, few, many or a size class.

few TRBJ2-1 12 TRBV25-1 NA TGTGCCAGCAGTGTCCTCGGTCCCGAGCAGTTCTTC CASSVLGPEQFF
few TRBJ2-7 15 TRBV5-1 NA TGCGCCAGCAGCTATGCTTCGGCAGGGGGGTACGAGCAGTACTTC CASSYASAGGYEQYF
few TRBJ2-7 13 TRBV7-3 TRBD1 TGTGCCAGCAGCTTAATGACAGGGTACGAGCAGTACTTC CASSLMTGYEQYF
NA TRBJ2-6 17 TRBV4-1 NA TGCGCCAGCAGCCCGACAGCTATCTTTTCCGGGGCCAACGTCCTGACTTTC CASSPTAIFSGANVLTF
NA TRBJ1-5 16 TRBV14 NA TGTGCCAGCAGCCCGGGGTCCCGTCTCGGCAATCAGCCCCAGCATTTT CASSPGSRLGNQPQHF
NA TRBJ2-1 14 TRBV2 NA TGTGCCAGCAGTGAAGCCCAGGGATACAATGAGCAGTTCTTC CASSEAQGYNEQFF
NA TRBJ2-1 16 TRBV9 NA TGTGCCAGCAGCGTAGCGGGCGGTGCCGCCTACAATGAGCAGTTCTTC CASSVAGGAAYNEQFF
once TRBJ2-7 14 TRBV5-6 NA TGTGCCAGCAGCTTAGGTGGGGACTCCTACGAGCAGTACTTC CASSLGGDSYEQYF
NA TRBJ2-2 13 TRBV5-4 NA TGTGCCAGCAGCCGGCCGGGGACCGGGGAGCTGTTTTTT CASSRPGTGELFF
NA TRBJ2-7 12 TRBV27 NA TGTGCCAGCAGTTCGGTCTCGCGAGAGCAGTACTTC CASSSVSREQYF
NA TRBJ2-1 14 TRBV6-1 NA TGTGCCAGCAGTGAGGGCAGGGAAGGGAATGAGCAGTTCTTC CASSEGREGNEQFF
NA TRBJ2-7 16 TRBV6-1 NA TGTGCCAGCAGTGAAGCGCTTGGGACCCCCTCCTACGAGCAGTACTTC CASSEALGTPSYEQYF
NA TRBJ1-2 12 TRBV29-1 NA TGCAGCGCGGGACCGCGGTACTATGGCTACACCTTC CSAGPRYYGYTF
NA TRBJ1-5 15 TRBV13 TRBD1 TGTGCCAGCAGCATAGCCGGGACAGAAAATCAGCCCCAGCATTTT CASSIAGTENQPQHF
NA TRBJ1-2 14 TRBV7-9 NA TGTGCCAGCAGCTTAGTACTAGCTAACTATGGCTACACCTTC CASSLVLANYGYTF
NA TRBJ1-4 15 TRBV27 NA TGTGCCAGCAGGCCCCCCGGGACAACTAATGAAAAACTGTTTTTT CASRPPGTTNEKLFF
few TRBJ1-1 13 TRBV29-1 TRBD1 TGCAGCGTTGTAGGGACAGGGGACACTGAAGCTTTCTTT CSVVGTGDTEAFF
NA TRBJ1-2 14 TRBV28 NA TGTGCCAGCAGTTTAGTAACGGTGAACTATGGCTACACCTTC CASSLVTVNYGYTF
NA TRBJ1-2 13 TRBV28 TRBD1 TGTGCCAGCAGCACGACAGGGGACTATGGCTACACCTTC CASSTTGDYGYTF
NA TRBJ2-7 14 TRBV13 NA TGTGCCAGCAGCTTGGGAATTCCCTCCTACGAGCAGTACTTC CASSLGIPSYEQYF
NA TRBJ2-7 15 TRBV19 NA TGTGCCAGTAGTATAGGGCCGGCAGAGGGGTACGAGCAGTACTTC CASSIGPAEGYEQYF
NA TRBJ2-7 15 TRBV6-4 TRBD2 TGTGCCAGCAGTGAAGAGGAAGCGGGAGGAAACGAGCAGTACTTC CASSEEEAGGNEQYF
once TRBJ2-2 14 TRBV11-2 NA TGTGCCAGCAGCGTAGGGAATGCTGCGAGGGAGCTGTTTTTT CASSVGNAARELFF
NA TRBJ2-2 15 TRBV13 TRBD1 TGTGCCAGCAAACCGGGACAGGTTCATCCCGGGGAGCTGTTTTTT CASKPGQVHPGELFF
NA TRBJ2-3 15 TRBV28 NA TGTGCCAGCAGTGTTCTAGCCACCGGCACAGATACGCAGTATTTT CASSVLATGTDTQYF
NA TRBJ2-3 15 TRBV7-8 TRBD2 TGTGCCAGCAGCCCTACTAGCGGGGACTTCGATACGCAGTATTTT CASSPTSGDFDTQYF
NA TRBJ2-3 15 TRBV13 TRBD2 TGTGCCAGCAGCTTAGGTAGCGGGAGTGCAGATACGCAGTATTTT CASSLGSGSADTQYF
once TRBJ2-7 15 TRBV5-6 TRBD1 TGTGCCAGCAGCTTGAGCCAGGGACAGCTCTACGAGCAGTACTTC CASSLSQGQLYEQYF
NA TRBJ2-3 16 TRBV7-3 NA TGTGCCAGCAGCCTCGGGATCTCTCTGGCGACAGATACGCAGTATTTT CASSLGISLATDTQYF
few TRBJ2-7 16 TRBV4-1 NA TGCGCCAGCAGCCAAATTCCTTGGCAACCATACTACGAGCAGTACTTC CASSQIPWQPYYEQYF
NA TRBJ1-5 14 TRBV28 NA TGTGCCAGCAGTTGGTATGGGGATGATCAGCCCCAGCATTTT CASSWYGDDQPQHF
few TRBJ2-7 13 TRBV5-1 NA TGCGCCAGCAGCCCGAGAGGGGGGTACGAGCAGTACTTC CASSPRGGYEQYF
NA TRBJ2-7 13 TRBV7-2 NA TGTGCCAGCAGCCGCAGGGGAGCCTACGAGCAGTACTTC CASSRRGAYEQYF
NA TRBJ2-5 16 TRBV2 NA TGTGCCAGCAACTCTCCCTGGCAGGGAACCCAAGAGACCCAGTACTTC CASNSPWQGTQETQYF
NA TRBJ2-7 14 TRBV5-1 NA TGCGCCAGCAGCTTGGTAGGGCCCTCCTACGAGCAGTACTTC CASSLVGPSYEQYF
NA TRBJ2-7 12 TRBV4-1 TRBD2 TGCGCCAGCAGCCCAGTAGCGGGCGAGCAGTACTTC CASSPVAGEQYF
NA TRBJ1-2 14 TRBV28 TRBD1 TGTGCCAGCAGGGGGACAGGCTCCAACTATGGCTACACCTTC CASRGTGSNYGYTF
NA TRBJ2-1 20 TRBV5-1 TRBD2 TGCGCCAGCAGCTCTGGACAGATAGCGGGACGATACCTCTCCTACAATGAGCAGTTCTTC CASSSGQIAGRYLSYNEQFF
NA TRBJ2-7 15 TRBV19 TRBD2 TGTGCCAGTAGTCTCTCTAGCGGGGATTACTACGAGCAGTACTTC CASSLSSGDYYEQYF
NA TRBJ2-1 14 TRBV6-1 TRBD2 TGTGCCAGCAGAAGCGGGGGACTTGACGATGAGCAGTTCTTC CASRSGGLDDEQFF
NA TRBJ2-1 16 TRBV2 TRBD2 TGTGCCAGCAGTGAATGGGCTAGCGGGACTTACAATGAGCAGTTCTTC CASSEWASGTYNEQFF
NA TRBJ2-3 14 TRBV6-6 NA TGTGCCAGCAGCCACAAGCGGTCCTGGGATACGCAGTATTTT CASSHKRSWDTQYF
once TRBJ1-4 15 TRBV2 TRBD1 TGTGCCAGCAGTGAAGGGATAGGGGGCCCTGAAAAACTGTTTTTT CASSEGIGGPEKLFF
many TRBJ2-1 12 TRBV29-1 TRBD1 TGCAGCACAGGGGGCGTCCCCAATGAGCAGTTCTTC CSTGGVPNEQFF
NA TRBJ2-5 15 TRBV6-6 NA TGTGCCAGCAGTTCTTCCAGGCCGGGAGCAGAGACCCAGTACTTC CASSSSRPGAETQYF
NA TRBJ2-1 13 TRBV28 TRBD2 TGTGCCAGCCATAGCGGGGGTTACAATGAGCAGTTCTTC CASHSGGYNEQFF
NA TRBJ2-1 16 TRBV6-5 NA TGTGCCAGCAGTTACTCGTCCAGGGGAGAATCCAATGAGCAGTTCTTC CASSYSSRGESNEQFF
NA TRBJ2-1 15 TRBV25-1 NA TGTGCCAGCAGTGGGGGGGGCGGCAACTCCAATGAGCAGTTCTTC CASSGGGGNSNEQFF
few TRBJ2-5 15 TRBV30 TRBD2 TGTGCCTGGACTGGGGTAGCGGGAGGGCAAGAGACCCAGTACTTC CAWTGVAGGQETQYF
NA TRBJ1-1 13 TRBV18 NA TGTGCCAGCTCACCTCGGCGGAACACTGAAGCTTTCTTT CASSPRRNTEAFF
few TRBJ1-5 15 TRBV27 NA TGTGCCAGCAATGACAGACTATATAGCAATCAGCCCCAGCATTTT CASNDRLYSNQPQHF
NA TRBJ2-6 17 TRBV5-4 TRBD1 TGTGCCAGCAGACTGGGACAGGGCAACTCTGGGGCCAACGTCCTGACTTTC CASRLGQGNSGANVLTF
NA TRBJ1-5 15 TRBV6-1 NA TGTGCCAGCAGTGAAGCGCTTCCTATTGGGCAGCCCCAGCATTTT CASSEALPIGQPQHF
few TRBJ2-7 13 TRBV27 NA TGTGCCAGCAGTTCATCGATTTCCTACGAGCAGTACTTC CASSSSISYEQYF
NA TRBJ2-7 14 TRBV21-1 NA TGTGCCTCGGAGTTCGGAGAGCTTTCCTACGAGCAGTACTTC CASEFGELSYEQYF
NA TRBJ2-7 14 TRBV19 TRBD2 TGTGCCAGTAGTATTCTAGCGGGAGAGGACGAGCAGTACTTC CASSILAGEDEQYF
NA TRBJ2-3 15 TRBV18 TRBD2 TGTGCCAGCTCACCACCTCTAGCGGGAGAGGATACGCAGTATTTT CASSPPLAGEDTQYF
NA TRBJ1-1 15 TRBV2 TRBD1 TGTGCCAGCACTGGAGGGTACAGGGGGGACACTGAAGCTTTCTTT CASTGGYRGDTEAFF
NA TRBJ2-7 16 TRBV5-6 TRBD1 TGTGCCAGCAGTAAACGCCGGGACAGATTATCCTACGAGCAGTACTTC CASSKRRDRLSYEQYF
NA TRBJ2-7 14 TRBV18 NA TGTGCCAGCTCACCACTTTCGGACTCCTACGAGCAGTACTTC CASSPLSDSYEQYF